This T cell receptor beta chain was identified in a study of T cell responses to AZD1222 COVID-19 vaccine. Germline V CDR1 and CDR2: SGHTA, FQGNSA. Trimming took 5 bases from V and 5 from J; bases not matched to a gene: 11. The length of the CDR3 is 15 residues. This table comes from immunoSEQ multiplex PCR, and its TCRdb copy is limited to in-frame clones, with some not included. The data hold 100,000 or so clones, with just over 85% observed a single time. This clonotype originated in an adult in good health. The starting material was peripheral blood, obtained on day 0 of AZD1222 vaccination. The rearrangement joins TRBV7-2 to TRBJ1-1; 7 bases are shared with TRBD1. As DNA, the CDR3 is TGTGCCAGCAGCCCAAGCAGGGACAGTCAAACTGAAGCTTTCTTT. This sequence encodes CASSPSRDSQTEAFF. Using reference TRBV7-2 and TRBJ1-1 for the parts outside the CDR3, the full variable domain is GAGVSQSPSNKVTEKGKDVELRCDPISGHTALYWYRQSLGQGLEFLIYFQGNSAPDKSGLPSDRFSAERTGGSVSTLTIQRTQQEDSAVYLCASSPSRDSQTEAFFGQGTRLTVV.